The clone carrying this TCR beta chain was detected many times. The antigen remains unidentified. V lost 1 base and J lost 6, with 10 bases in between. The germline V gene encodes CDR1 MGHRA and CDR2 YSYEKL. CDR3 size: 13 residues. These data originate in a study of Graves' ophthalmopathy and Graves' hyperthyroidism. Study findings and constraints: Detection in blood was also observed for most expanded thyroid clonotypes above 0.001 frequency. For separating ophthalmopathy from stable hyperthyroidism, a 13-signature model gave 87.88% sensitivity and roughly 79% specificity.

RNA transcripts were the source from which TCR beta CDR3 regions were amplified. HTBI primers were employed in first-round RT-PCR, then a second-round multiplex PCR followed. TCRdb ran MiXCR on the multiplex PCR reads and lists one entry per CDR3 protein. The table lists 650,000 to 900,000 distinct CDR3 sequences, 40% of them singletons. Patients with other autoimmune diseases, uncontrolled infections, pregnancy or lactation were excluded. Specimen: peripheral blood. The rearrangement uses TRBV4-1 and TRBJ2-7; unclear D gene. The receptor comes from an adult man with Graves' ophthalmopathy. The chain's CDR3 is CASSQGGTVEQYF. CDR3 nucleotide sequence: TGCGCCAGCAGCCAAGGTGGAACTGTCGAGCAGTACTTC.